Listed below are T cell receptor beta chains from one sample, sequenced in a study of CD8 T cells in ankylosing spondylitis. One entry per CDR3 protein, called by TCRdb with MiXCR from the 5' RACE reads. The data show approximately 150,000 distinct CDR3 sequences, approximately 17% seen once. The sequenced sample was blood, either unsorted or a sorted T cell fraction (not recorded which). The receptors come from a male donor with ankylosing spondylitis. Each CDR3 is given with its conserved first and last residue. Fields, in order: D gene, clone size, V gene, J gene, CDR3 DNA, CDR3 protein. D genes are given only for firm matches. Some rows mark clone size as missing; the rest say once, few, many or name a class of expanded clone.

.	.	TRBV3-1	TRBJ2-2	TGTGCCAGCAGCCAAGAGTTAAAGGGGGACACCGGGGAGCTGTTTTTT	CASSQELKGDTGELFF
.	.	TRBV4-3	TRBJ1-1	TGCGCCAGCAGCCAAGGCGTCAGGAGGAGTATGAACACTGAAGCTTTCTTT	CASSQGVRRSMNTEAFF
.	few	TRBV6-2/TRBV6-3	TRBJ1-2	TGTGCCAGCAGTTACTCCAACGGCTATGGCTACACCTTC	CASSYSNGYGYTF
.	few	TRBV4-1	TRBJ2-5	TGCGCCAGCAGCCAGAACAAAGAGACCCAGTACTTC	CASSQNKETQYF
TRBD2	.	TRBV24-1	TRBJ2-3	TGTGCCACCAGTGATTGGGGACTAGCGGGCACAGATACGCAGTATTTT	CATSDWGLAGTDTQYF
TRBD2	.	TRBV27	TRBJ2-2	TGTGCCAGCAGTTTTATACTAGCGGGAGGGAACACCGGGGAGCTGTTTTTT	CASSFILAGGNTGELFF
.	.	TRBV28	TRBJ2-4	TGTGCCAGCAGTTCCCCCGAAGCCCGACAGGGACTCTTGGCCAAAAACATTCAGTACTTC	CASSSPEARQGLLAKNIQYF
.	few	TRBV27	TRBJ1-5	TGTGCCAGCAGTTACGGCGATAGCAATCAGCCCCAGCATTTT	CASSYGDSNQPQHF
TRBD1	.	TRBV5-6	TRBJ1-4	TGTGCCAGCAGCGGGTGGACAGGGGAAGAAAAACTGTTTTTT	CASSGWTGEEKLFF
.	.	TRBV5-6	TRBJ2-7	TGTGCCAGCAGCTCGAATTGGGCTAGCGTATACTACGAGCAGTACTTC	CASSSNWASVYYEQYF
.	.	TRBV27	TRBJ2-3	TGTGCCAGCATGGGGGATTCTGATACGCAGTATTTT	CASMGDSDTQYF
.	many	TRBV27	TRBJ1-6	TGTGCCAGCAGTTTTGGCAACTCACCCCTCCACTTT	CASSFGNSPLHF
.	.	TRBV6-1	TRBJ1-5	TGTGCCAGCAGTGAAGCGCTTCGTTCCTGGCCCCAGCATTTT	CASSEALRSWPQHF
TRBD1	.	TRBV12-3/TRBV12-4	TRBJ2-7	TGTGCCAGCAGTTTAGGGGGACAGGGGGCCGAGCAGTACTTC	CASSLGGQGAEQYF
TRBD2	.	TRBV7-9	TRBJ2-7	TGTGCCAGCAGCCGCGCACGGACTAGAGGAGAGCAGTACTTC	CASSRARTRGEQYF
.	.	TRBV7-9	TRBJ1-1	TGTGCCAGCACCCAGGGGTCCAACACTGAAGCTTTCTTT	CASTQGSNTEAFF
.	few	TRBV7-2	TRBJ2-5	TGTGCCAGCAGCTTATTTCAGGGGGGAGAGACCCAGTACTTC	CASSLFQGGETQYF
.	few	TRBV7-8	TRBJ2-3	TGTGCCAGCAGCTTAATAAGTGGGGTCCCAGATACGCAGTATTTT	CASSLISGVPDTQYF
TRBD1	.	TRBV20-1	TRBJ1-1	TGCAGTAGGACAGGGGGCGAGGGCACTGAAGCTTTCTTT	CSRTGGEGTEAFF
TRBD1	few	TRBV29-1	TRBJ2-7	TGCAGCGTTGAACCAGCCGGGACAGGGGATAGGGAGCAGTACTTC	CSVEPAGTGDREQYF
.	many	TRBV28	TRBJ1-1	TGTGCCAGCAGTTTATCGGGCGGAAACACTGAAGCTTTCTTT	CASSLSGGNTEAFF
.	.	TRBV3-1	TRBJ2-3	TGTGCCAGCAGCGACGGGACTGAACTCACAGATACGCAGTATTTT	CASSDGTELTDTQYF
TRBD2	.	TRBV5-1	TRBJ2-3	TGCGCCAGCAGCATGGGACTAGCGAGTGCCACAGATACGCAGTATTTT	CASSMGLASATDTQYF
TRBD2	.	TRBV7-6	TRBJ2-1	TGTGCCAGCAGCTTAACAACTAGCGCCAATGAGCAGTTCTTC	CASSLTTSANEQFF
TRBD1	.	TRBV25-1	TRBJ2-7	TGTGCCAGCAGTGAATCCGGGACAGGGTCGGTCGAGCAGTACTTC	CASSESGTGSVEQYF
.	few	TRBV21-1	TRBJ2-7	TGTGCCAGCAGCCCTAGAAGGGGGGGGGCCTCCTACGAGCAGTACTTC	CASSPRRGGASYEQYF
TRBD1	.	TRBV12-3/TRBV12-4	TRBJ2-1	TGTGCCAGCAGTCCCGTGGGACAGGGGTACAATGAGCAGTTCTTC	CASSPVGQGYNEQFF
TRBD2	.	TRBV6-2/TRBV6-3	TRBJ2-7	TGTGCCAGCAGTTATCGGGAGGGCTTCTACGAGCAGTACTTC	CASSYREGFYEQYF
.	few	TRBV7-9	TRBJ2-1	TGTGCCAGCAGCACTAGGCAGGAGAGAGCGGCCTACAATGAGCAGTTCTTC	CASSTRQERAAYNEQFF
.	many	TRBV4-1	TRBJ2-1	TGCGCCAGCACCCCAGGGAGCTCCTACAATGAGCAGTTCTTC	CASTPGSSYNEQFF
.	.	TRBV4-3	TRBJ2-1	TGCGCCAGCAGCCAAGGGGTCGGCAGCTCCTACAATGAGCAGTTCTTC	CASSQGVGSSYNEQFF
TRBD2	many	TRBV2	TRBJ2-7	TGTGCCAGCAGTGGGGTAGCGGGAGTGTACGAGCAGTACTTC	CASSGVAGVYEQYF
.	few	TRBV5-1	TRBJ2-3	TGCGCCAGCAGCTTGGGGTGGGAACACACAGATACGCAGTATTTT	CASSLGWEHTDTQYF
.	.	TRBV6-1	TRBJ1-2	TGTGCCAGCAGCCCCGGGTTTAAGCGGCCGCCTCTATATGGCTACACCTTC	CASSPGFKRPPLYGYTF
TRBD2	.	TRBV29-1	TRBJ2-1	TGCAGCGGCCGGGGGGGCCAGAGCTCCTACAATGAGCAGTTCTTC	CSGRGGQSSYNEQFF
.	few	TRBV12-5	TRBJ2-3	TGTGCTAGTGGTTGGGGGTTAGGTGATACGCAGTATTTT	CASGWGLGDTQYF
TRBD2	few	TRBV12-3/TRBV12-4	TRBJ2-3	TGTGCCAGCAGCTTAGGACTAGCGGGAGGGAGCACAGATACGCAGTATTTT	CASSLGLAGGSTDTQYF
.	few	TRBV28	TRBJ2-7	TGTGCCAGTAGAGACCTTGACGGATCCTACGAGCAGTACTTC	CASRDLDGSYEQYF
TRBD1	.	TRBV4-1	TRBJ2-7	TGCGCCAGCAGCCAAGGGGGGACAGCCAGAAACTACGAGCAGTACTTC	CASSQGGTARNYEQYF
TRBD2	.	TRBV6-2/TRBV6-3	TRBJ2-3	TGTGCCAGCAGTTATTCCGCCGGGACTAGCGGGAGTACAGATACGCAGTATTTT	CASSYSAGTSGSTDTQYF
.	.	TRBV12-3/TRBV12-4	TRBJ2-5	TGTGCCAGCAGTTTAGTCGCTGTGGAGACCCAGTACTTC	CASSLVAVETQYF
.	.	TRBV6-6	TRBJ1-2	TGTGCCAGCAGGCCCGTGACGGACTATGGCTACACCTTC	CASRPVTDYGYTF
.	few	TRBV9	TRBJ2-1	TGTGCCAGCAGCCCCATAGACTCCTCCTACAATGAGCAGTTCTTC	CASSPIDSSYNEQFF
.	.	TRBV2	TRBJ2-7	TGTGCCAGCAAGGACAGTACCTACGAGCTGTACTTC	CASKDSTYELYF
TRBD2	few	TRBV4-1	TRBJ2-7	TGCGCCAGCAGCCAAGGACTAGCGGGACACTCCTACGAGCAGTACTTC	CASSQGLAGHSYEQYF
TRBD2	.	TRBV29-1	TRBJ2-1	TGCGGAGGTTTCCTAGCGGACTACAATGAGCAGTTCTTC	CGGFLADYNEQFF
TRBD2	few	TRBV10-2	TRBJ2-2	TGCGCCAGCAGTGAATGGGGGGGAGGTACCGGGGAGCTGTTTTTT	CASSEWGGGTGELFF
.	few	TRBV9	TRBJ2-7	TGTGCCAGCTCCGCGGGAATACACTACGAGCAGTACTTC	CASSAGIHYEQYF
.	.	TRBV25-1	TRBJ2-1	TGTGCCAGCAGTGAAGGTGGCTTCCTCTCCTACAATGAGCAGTTCTTC	CASSEGGFLSYNEQFF
.	.	TRBV27	TRBJ2-7	TGTGCCAGCAGTTTCCTTTCCGGGAATAACTACGAGCAGTACTTC	CASSFLSGNNYEQYF
.	.	TRBV25-1	TRBJ1-6	TGTGCCAGCAGTGTGGGACATAATAATTCACCCCTCCACTTT	CASSVGHNNSPLHF